Given below is one TCR beta chain in context. Its cognate antigen is unknown. Peptide-pool stimulation followed by sequencing identified expanded antigen-specific CD4+ clonotypes in the ViraFEST assay. Cells that had been cultured for nine to eleven days were the source of isolated CD4+ T cells. Vaccinees lacked prior SARS-CoV-2 infection and tested negative for nucleocapsid antibodies. This record comes from a study of vaccination effects on CD4 cells after COVID-19. This CDR3 spans 15 amino acids. Deletions cut 0 bases from V and 2 bases from J, with 10 bases between. Germline values: CDR1 SGHTA, CDR2 FQGTGA. The repertoire was sequenced with immunoSEQ multiplex PCR; TCRdb's copy has only in-frame clones and lacks some. The sample shows 40,000 to 45,000 clones, around 76% of them seen only once.

This sample comprised CD4+ T cells from PBMCs cultured with SARS-CoV-2 spike peptides, obtained before COVID-19 vaccination. The clonotype originates from a human donor who received a COVID-19 vaccine. This chain links TRBV7-3 with TRBJ1-1; no clear D. This CDR3 reads CASSLTGSPNTEAFF. The CDR3 nucleotides read TGTGCCAGCAGCTTAACTGGCAGTCCCAACACTGAAGCTTTCTTT.